Presented here are 12 T cell receptor beta chains from one specimen sequenced in a study of blood T cell repertoires in COVID-19. Assay used: immunoSEQ multiplex PCR; TCRdb lists only in-frame clones, some missing. Here the sample spans roughly 90,000 clones, 80% being singletons. Material: peripheral blood. Receptors were obtained from a woman aged 65 to 85 with acute or convalescent COVID-19.

The genes are TRBV18 and TRBJ2-5; D is unclear. Germline values: CDR1 KGHSH, CDR2 LQKENI. Trimming removed 4 bases at V and 2 bases at J, with 2 bases between. This CDR3 has 11 amino acids. CDR3 sequence (DNA): TGTGCCAGCTCACTACAAGAGACCCAGTACTTC. It specifies CASSLQETQYF.

The CDR3 is CAISESGLAGTDTQYF. The CDR3 coding sequence is TGTGCCATCAGTGAGTCGGGACTAGCGGGCACAGATACGCAGTATTTT. The chain is built from TRBV10-3 and TRBJ2-3, with TRBD2 matching over 11 bases. V was pared by 0 bases and J by 1 base, with 0 bases of the junction left unmatched. This CDR3 contains 16 residues. CDR1 and CDR2 from the germline V gene are ENHRY and SYGVKD.

J is TRBJ1-6 and V is TRBV28; 7 nucleotides agree with TRBD1. The germline V gene has CDR1 MDHEN and CDR2 SYDVKM. The CDR3 covers 13 residues. V lost 5 bases and J lost 9; bases outside the gene matches: 4. The CDR3, as DNA: TGTGCCAGCAGTACGGACAGGACTTCACCCCTCCACTTT. It yields the protein CASSTDRTSPLHF.

The rearrangement links TRBV6-5 to TRBJ1-1; D remains ambiguous. Germline V CDR1 and CDR2: MNHEY, SVGAGI. Trimming took off 6 bases at V and 4 bases at J, with 9 bases between the two ends. The CDR3 consists of 12 residues. CDR3 in amino acids: CASRFGGTEAFF. The CDR3 DNA follows: TGTGCCAGCAGATTTGGCGGCACTGAAGCTTTCTTT.

V usage is TRBV30 and J usage is TRBJ2-1; 7 nucleotides align to TRBD2. The germline gives CDR1 GTSNPN, CDR2 SVGIG (reference sequence). The CDR3 totals 18 residues. Trimming removed 3 bases from V and 6 bases from J; junction bases left unmatched: 20. The CDR3: CAWSNPISGGGSGNEQFF. For the CDR3, the DNA is TGTGCCTGGAGCAACCCCATCTCGGGGGGAGGGTCCGGCAATGAGCAGTTCTTC.

There are a few counts of this clone. The chain has TRBV4-1 and TRBJ1-2; 8 bases align to TRBD1. CDR3 length: 13 amino acids. Trimming at V came to 4 bases and at J to 3 bases, leaving 1 base not matched to a gene. In germline, CDR1 is MGHRA, CDR2 YSYEKL. In DNA, the CDR3 is TGCGCCAGCAGCCTGACAGGGGACTATGGCTACACCTTC. Encoded protein: CASSLTGDYGYTF.

The CDR3, as DNA: TGTGCCAGCAGTCCCCCGGGACAGGGGAGAGGGAGCGGCTACACCTTC. It is translated as CASSPPGQGRGSGYTF. The rearrangement uses TRBV28 and TRBJ1-2; 10 nucleotides align to TRBD1. The CDR3 covers 16 residues. Germline values: CDR1 MDHEN, CDR2 SYDVKM. With 5 bases clipped from V and 8 bases from J, the junction kept 14 bases outside the gene matches.

The chain combines TRBV7-8 with TRBJ2-7, with 7 bases identical to TRBD2. V dropped 8 bases and J dropped 7; count of bases not matched to a gene: 14. This CDR3 is built from 14 residues. Germline assignment: CDR1 SGHVS and CDR2 FQNEAQ. The chain's CDR3 is CASGSLAGLGEQYF. CDR3 DNA sequence: TGTGCCAGCGGATCCTTAGCGGGTTTGGGTGAGCAGTACTTC.

This chain connects TRBV7-6 to TRBJ1-4; 11 bases align to TRBD1. The germline gives CDR1 SGHVS, CDR2 FNYEAQ. Unmatched junction bases numbered 2, after V lost 3 bases and J lost 8 bases. This CDR3 spans 14 amino acids. CDR3 DNA sequence: TGTGCCAGCAGCTTGGACAGGGGGCAAGAAAAACTGTTTTTT. It codes for CASSLDRGQEKLFF.

This rearrangement joins TRBV6-2 or TRBV6-3 to TRBJ2-3; a possible D gene is TRBD2 (5 bases). The V end lost 6 bases, the J end lost 1 base, and 14 bases lay between the germline ends. The CDR3 is 15 amino acids. Per germline, CDR1 MNHEY and CDR2 SVGEGT. The CDR3 region has the DNA TGTGCCAGCAGCTCTAGCCCCATGGGCACAGATACGCAGTATTTT. It yields the protein CASSSSPMGTDTQYF.

This chain links TRBV7-8 with TRBJ2-5; 7 bases map to TRBD2. Germline CDR1 reads SGHVS; CDR2 reads FQNEAQ. The CDR3 length is 14 residues. After removal of 5 bases from V and 3 bases from J, the junction contained 6 bases not matched to a gene. The CDR3: CASSPGLPEETQYF. The CDR3 bases are TGTGCCAGCAGCCCGGGACTACCTGAAGAGACCCAGTACTTC.

This chain connects TRBV7-2 to TRBJ1-3, with D possibly being TRBD1 (6 bases). Germline V gene data show CDR1 as SGHTA and CDR2 as FQGNSA. The CDR3 contains 14 residues. Trimming removed 6 bases from V and 5 bases from J, with 14 bases in between. CDR3 protein: CASSLQGNRNTIYF. Here the CDR3 DNA reads TGTGCCAGCAGTTTACAGGGTAACCGAAACACCATATATTTT.